The text below deals with one T cell receptor beta chain. What it recognizes is unknown. The data belong to a study of response to subunit inactivated influenza vaccine. General observations from the study: It was the authors' suggestion that each seasonal influenza vaccination recruits few new T cells.

Germline CDR1 and CDR2: SGHRS and YFSETQ. The CDR3 totals 15 residues. V was cut by 0 bases and J by 12 bases, with 19 bases left in between. From the RT-PCR reads, TCRdb called clonotypes with MiXCR, one entry per CDR3 protein. Here the sample spans hundreds of thousands of distinct CDR3 sequences, about 25% being singletons. The source of this sequence is a man aged 50-59 years who received an inactivated influenza vaccine. V usage is TRBV5-1 and J usage is TRBJ2-1; D unresolved. Specimen: CD4+ T cells sorted from PBMCs, collected 5 to 6 days after vaccination. In nucleotides, the CDR3 is TGCGCCAGCAGCTTGGAGGCTACAACTACAATGAGGCAGTTCTTC. It codes for CASSLEATTTMRQFF.